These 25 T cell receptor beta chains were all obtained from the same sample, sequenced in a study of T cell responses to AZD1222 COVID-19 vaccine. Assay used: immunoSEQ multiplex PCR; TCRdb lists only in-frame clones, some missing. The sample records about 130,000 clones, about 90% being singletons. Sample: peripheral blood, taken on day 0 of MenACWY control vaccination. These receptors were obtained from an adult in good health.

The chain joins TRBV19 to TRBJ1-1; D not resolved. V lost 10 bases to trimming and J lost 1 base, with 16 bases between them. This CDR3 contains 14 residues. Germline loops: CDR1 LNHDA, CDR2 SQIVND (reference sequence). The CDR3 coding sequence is TGTGCCACAGCGGGCAGGACGAAGAACACTGAAGCTTTCTTT. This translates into CATAGRTKNTEAFF.

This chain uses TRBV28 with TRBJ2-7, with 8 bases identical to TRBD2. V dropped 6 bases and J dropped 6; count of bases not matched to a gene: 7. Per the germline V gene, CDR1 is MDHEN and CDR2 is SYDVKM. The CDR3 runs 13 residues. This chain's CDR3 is CASSSGLGAEQYF. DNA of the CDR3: TGTGCCAGCAGCTCGGGACTAGGGGCCGAGCAGTACTTC.

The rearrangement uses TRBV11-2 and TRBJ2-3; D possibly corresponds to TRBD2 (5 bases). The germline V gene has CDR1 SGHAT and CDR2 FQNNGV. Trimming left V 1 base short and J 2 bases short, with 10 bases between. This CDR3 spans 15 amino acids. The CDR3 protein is CASSLVVSDTDTQYF. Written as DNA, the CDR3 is TGTGCCAGCAGCTTAGTGGTTAGCGACACAGATACGCAGTATTTT.

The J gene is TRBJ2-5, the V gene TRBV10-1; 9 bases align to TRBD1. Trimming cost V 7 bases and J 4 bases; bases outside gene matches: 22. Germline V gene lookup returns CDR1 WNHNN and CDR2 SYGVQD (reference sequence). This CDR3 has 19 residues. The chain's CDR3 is CASKPTGGALGSGRETQYF. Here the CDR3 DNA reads TGCGCCAGCAAACCCACAGGGGGCGCGCTTGGGAGCGGGCGAGAGACCCAGTACTTC.

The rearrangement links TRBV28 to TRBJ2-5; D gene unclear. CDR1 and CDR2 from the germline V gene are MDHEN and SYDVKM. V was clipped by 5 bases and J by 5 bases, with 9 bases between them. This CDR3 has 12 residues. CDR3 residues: CASSQQSETQYF. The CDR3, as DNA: TGTGCCAGCAGTCAACAGAGCGAGACCCAGTACTTC.

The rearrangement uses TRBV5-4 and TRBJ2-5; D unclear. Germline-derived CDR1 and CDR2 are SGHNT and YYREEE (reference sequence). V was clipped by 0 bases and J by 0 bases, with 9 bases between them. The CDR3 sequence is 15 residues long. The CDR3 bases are TGTGCCAGCAGCTTGGAGGGCAGTCACCAAGAGACCCAGTACTTC. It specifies CASSLEGSHQETQYF.

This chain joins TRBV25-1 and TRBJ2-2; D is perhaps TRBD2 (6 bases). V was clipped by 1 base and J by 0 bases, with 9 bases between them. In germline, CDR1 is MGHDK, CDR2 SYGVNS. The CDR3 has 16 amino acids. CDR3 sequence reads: CASSELGGTNTGELFF. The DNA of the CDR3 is TGTGCCAGCAGTGAATTGGGGGGAACGAACACCGGGGAGCTGTTTTTT.

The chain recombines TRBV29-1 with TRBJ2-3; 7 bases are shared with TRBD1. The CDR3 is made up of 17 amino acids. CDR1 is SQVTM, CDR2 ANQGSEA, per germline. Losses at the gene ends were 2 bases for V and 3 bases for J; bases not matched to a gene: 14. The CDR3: CSVELATGSYRTDTQYF. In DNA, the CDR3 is TGCAGCGTTGAATTGGCGACAGGGTCCTACCGTACAGATACGCAGTATTTT.

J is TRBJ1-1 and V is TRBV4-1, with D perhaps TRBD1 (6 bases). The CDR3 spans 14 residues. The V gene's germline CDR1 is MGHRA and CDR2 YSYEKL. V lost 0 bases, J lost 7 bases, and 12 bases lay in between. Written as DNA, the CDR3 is TGCGCCAGCAGCCAAGATCCCGGGGGCCTTGAAGCTTTCTTT. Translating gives CASSQDPGGLEAFF.

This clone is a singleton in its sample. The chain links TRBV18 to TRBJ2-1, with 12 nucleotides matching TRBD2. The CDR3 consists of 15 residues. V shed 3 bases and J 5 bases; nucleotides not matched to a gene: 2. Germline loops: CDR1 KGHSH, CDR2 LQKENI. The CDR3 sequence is CASSPGLAGNNEQFF. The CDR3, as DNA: TGTGCCAGCTCACCTGGACTAGCGGGAAACAATGAGCAGTTCTTC.

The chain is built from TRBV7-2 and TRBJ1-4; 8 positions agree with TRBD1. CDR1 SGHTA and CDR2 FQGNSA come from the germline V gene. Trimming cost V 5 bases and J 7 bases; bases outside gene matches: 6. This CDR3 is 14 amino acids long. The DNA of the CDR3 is TGTGCCAGCAGCAGAGACAGGGGTAGTGAAAAACTGTTTTTT. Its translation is CASSRDRGSEKLFF.

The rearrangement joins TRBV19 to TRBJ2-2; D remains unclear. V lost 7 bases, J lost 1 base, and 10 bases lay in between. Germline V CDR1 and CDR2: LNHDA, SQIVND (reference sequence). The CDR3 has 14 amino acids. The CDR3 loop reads CASTGSRNTGELFF. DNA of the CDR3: TGTGCCAGTACGGGTAGCAGGAACACCGGGGAGCTGTTTTTT.

The DNA of the CDR3 is TGTGCCAGCAGTCTTCAGACGAACACCGGGGAGCTGTTTTTT. Protein sequence: CASSLQTNTGELFF. J is TRBJ2-2 and V is TRBV28; D gene unclear. The CDR3 loop spans 14 amino acids. The V end lost 5 bases, the J end lost 0 bases, and 7 bases lay between the germline ends. Germline V gene data show CDR1 as MDHEN and CDR2 as SYDVKM.

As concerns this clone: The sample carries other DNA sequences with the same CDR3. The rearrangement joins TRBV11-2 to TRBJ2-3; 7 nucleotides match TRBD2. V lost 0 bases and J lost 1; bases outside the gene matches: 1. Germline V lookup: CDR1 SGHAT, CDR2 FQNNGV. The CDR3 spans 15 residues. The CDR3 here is CASSLDGRGTDTQYF. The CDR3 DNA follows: TGTGCCAGCAGCTTAGATGGGAGGGGCACAGATACGCAGTATTTT.

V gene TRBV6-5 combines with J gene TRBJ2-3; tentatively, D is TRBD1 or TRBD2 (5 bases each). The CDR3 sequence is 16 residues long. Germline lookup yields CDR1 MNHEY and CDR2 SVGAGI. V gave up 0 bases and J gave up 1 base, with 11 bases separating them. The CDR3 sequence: CASSYSGEWGTDTQYF. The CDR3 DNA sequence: TGTGCCAGCAGTTACTCAGGGGAGTGGGGCACAGATACGCAGTATTTT.

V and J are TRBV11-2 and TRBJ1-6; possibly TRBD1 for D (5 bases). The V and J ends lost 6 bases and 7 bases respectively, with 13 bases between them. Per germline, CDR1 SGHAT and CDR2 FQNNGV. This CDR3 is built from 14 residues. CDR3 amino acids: CASRRGFDNSPLHF. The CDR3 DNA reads TGTGCCAGCAGGAGGGGATTCGACAATTCACCCCTCCACTTT.

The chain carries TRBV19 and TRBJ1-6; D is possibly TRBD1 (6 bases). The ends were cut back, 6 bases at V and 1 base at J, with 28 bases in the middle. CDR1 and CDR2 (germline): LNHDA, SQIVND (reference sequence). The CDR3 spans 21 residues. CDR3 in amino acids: CASSKKPIKTGPESYNSPLHF. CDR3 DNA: TGTGCCAGTAGCAAAAAACCGATAAAGACAGGTCCGGAGTCCTATAATTCACCCCTCCACTTT.

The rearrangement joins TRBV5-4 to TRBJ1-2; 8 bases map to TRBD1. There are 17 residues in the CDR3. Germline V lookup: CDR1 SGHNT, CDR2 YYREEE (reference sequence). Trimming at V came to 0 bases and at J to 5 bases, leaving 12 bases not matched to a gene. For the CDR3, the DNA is TGTGCCAGCAGCTTGGAGGCAGGGGGCCTTCTCGTTTATGGCTACACCTTC. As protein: CASSLEAGGLLVYGYTF. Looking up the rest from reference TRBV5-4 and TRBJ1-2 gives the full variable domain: ETGVTQSPTHLIKTRGQQVTLRCSSQSGHNTVSWYQQALGQGPQFIFQYYREEENGRGNFPPRFSGLQFPNYSSELNVNALELDDSALYLCASSLEAGGLLVYGYTFGSGTRLTVV.

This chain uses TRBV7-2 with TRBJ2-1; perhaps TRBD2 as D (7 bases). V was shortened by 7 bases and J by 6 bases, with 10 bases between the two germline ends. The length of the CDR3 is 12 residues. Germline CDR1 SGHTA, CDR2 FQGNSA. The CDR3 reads CASTGGRNEQFF. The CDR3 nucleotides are TGTGCCAGCACGGGGGGCCGCAATGAGCAGTTCTTC.

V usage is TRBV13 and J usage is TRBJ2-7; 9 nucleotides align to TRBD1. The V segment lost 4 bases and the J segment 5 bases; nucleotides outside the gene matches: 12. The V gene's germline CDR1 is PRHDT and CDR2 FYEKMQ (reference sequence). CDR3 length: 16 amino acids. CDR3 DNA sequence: TGTGCCAGCAGCTCATTGGGGGACAGGGCGGGAGACGAGCAGTACTTC. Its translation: CASSSLGDRAGDEQYF.

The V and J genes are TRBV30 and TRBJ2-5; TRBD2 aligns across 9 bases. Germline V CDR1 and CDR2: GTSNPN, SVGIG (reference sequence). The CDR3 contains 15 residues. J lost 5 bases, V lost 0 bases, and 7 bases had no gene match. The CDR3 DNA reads TGTGCCTGGAGTGTACTAGCGGGTGGGCTGGAGACCCAGTACTTC. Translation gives CAWSVLAGGLETQYF. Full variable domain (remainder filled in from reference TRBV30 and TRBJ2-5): SQTIHQWPATLVQPVGSPLSLECTVEGTSNPNLYWYRQAAGRGLQLLFYSVGIGQISSEVPQNLSASRPQDRQFILSSKKLLLSDSGFYLCAWSVLAGGLETQYFGPGTRLLVL.

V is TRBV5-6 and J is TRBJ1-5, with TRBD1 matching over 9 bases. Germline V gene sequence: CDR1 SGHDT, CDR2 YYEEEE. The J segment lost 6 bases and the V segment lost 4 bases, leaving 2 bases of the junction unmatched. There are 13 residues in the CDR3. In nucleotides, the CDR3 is TGTGCCAGCAGCCGGACAGGGGTTCAGCCCCAGCATTTT. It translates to CASSRTGVQPQHF. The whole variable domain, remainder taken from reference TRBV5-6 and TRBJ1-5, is DAGVTQSPTHLIKTRGQQVTLRCSPKSGHDTVSWYQQALGQGPQFIFQYYEEEERQRGNFPDRFSGHQFPNYSSELNVNALLLGDSALYLCASSRTGVQPQHFGDGTRLSIL.

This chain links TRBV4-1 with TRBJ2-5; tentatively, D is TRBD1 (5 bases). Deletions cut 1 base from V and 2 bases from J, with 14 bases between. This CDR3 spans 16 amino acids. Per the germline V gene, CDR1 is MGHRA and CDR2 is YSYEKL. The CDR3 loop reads CASSQVYRQGQETQYF. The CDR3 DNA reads TGCGCCAGCAGCCAAGTGTACCGGCAGGGTCAAGAGACCCAGTACTTC.

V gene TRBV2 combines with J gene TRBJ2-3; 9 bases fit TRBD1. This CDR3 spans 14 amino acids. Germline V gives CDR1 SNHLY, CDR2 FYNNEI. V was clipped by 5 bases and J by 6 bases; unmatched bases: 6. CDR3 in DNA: TGTGCCAGCAGTAATCGACAGGGGGGGGATACGCAGTATTTT. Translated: CASSNRQGGDTQYF.

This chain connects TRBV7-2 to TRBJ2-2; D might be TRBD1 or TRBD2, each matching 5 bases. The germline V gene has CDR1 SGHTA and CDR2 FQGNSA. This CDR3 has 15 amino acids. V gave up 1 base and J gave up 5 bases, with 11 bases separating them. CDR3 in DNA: TGTGCCAGCAGCTTAGGCAGGGAGAGAACCGGGGAGCTGTTTTTT. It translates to CASSLGRERTGELFF. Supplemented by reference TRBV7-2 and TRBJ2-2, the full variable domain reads GAGVSQSPSNKVTEKGKDVELRCDPISGHTALYWYRQSLGQGLEFLIYFQGNSAPDKSGLPSDRFSAERTGGSVSTLTIQRTQQEDSAVYLCASSLGRERTGELFFGEGSRLTVL.